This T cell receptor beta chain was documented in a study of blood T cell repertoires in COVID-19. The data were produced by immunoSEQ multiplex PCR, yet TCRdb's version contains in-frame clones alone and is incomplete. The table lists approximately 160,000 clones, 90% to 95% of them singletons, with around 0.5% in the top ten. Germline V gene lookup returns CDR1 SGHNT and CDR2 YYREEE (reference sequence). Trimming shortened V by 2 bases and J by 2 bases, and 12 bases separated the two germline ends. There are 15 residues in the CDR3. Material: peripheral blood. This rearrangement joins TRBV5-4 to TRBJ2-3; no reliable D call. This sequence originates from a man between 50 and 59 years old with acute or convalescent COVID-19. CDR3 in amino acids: CASSLSQLLTDTQYF. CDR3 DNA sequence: TGTGCCAGCAGCTTATCTCAACTTCTCACAGATACGCAGTATTTT.